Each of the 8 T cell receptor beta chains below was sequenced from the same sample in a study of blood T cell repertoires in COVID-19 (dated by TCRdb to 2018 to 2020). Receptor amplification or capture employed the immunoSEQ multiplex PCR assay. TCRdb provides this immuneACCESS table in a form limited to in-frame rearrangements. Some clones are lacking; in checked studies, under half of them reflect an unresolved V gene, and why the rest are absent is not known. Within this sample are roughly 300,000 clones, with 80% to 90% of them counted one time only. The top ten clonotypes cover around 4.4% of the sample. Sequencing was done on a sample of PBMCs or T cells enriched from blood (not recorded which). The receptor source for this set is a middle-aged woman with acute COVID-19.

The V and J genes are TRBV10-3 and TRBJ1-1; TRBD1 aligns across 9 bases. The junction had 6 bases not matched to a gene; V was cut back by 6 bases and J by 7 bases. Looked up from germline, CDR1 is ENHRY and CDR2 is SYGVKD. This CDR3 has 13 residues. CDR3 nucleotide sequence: TGTGCCATCAGCAACAGGGGGCAAGATGAAGCTTTCTTT. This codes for CAISNRGQDEAFF.

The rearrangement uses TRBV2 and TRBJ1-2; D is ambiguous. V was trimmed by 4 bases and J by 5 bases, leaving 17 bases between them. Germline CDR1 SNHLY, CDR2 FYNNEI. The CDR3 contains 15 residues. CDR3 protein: CASSALQTIRYGYTF. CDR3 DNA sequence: TGTGCCAGCAGTGCATTACAAACGATCCGATATGGCTACACCTTC.

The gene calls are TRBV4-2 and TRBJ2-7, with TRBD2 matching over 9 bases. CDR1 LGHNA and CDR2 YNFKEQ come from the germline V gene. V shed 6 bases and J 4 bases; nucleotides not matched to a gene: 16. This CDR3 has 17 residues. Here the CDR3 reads CASSLDVAVAGEYEQYF. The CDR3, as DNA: TGTGCCAGCAGTTTAGATGTAGCGGTAGCGGGAGAGTACGAGCAGTACTTC.

The CDR3 region is CASLAANSGNTIYF. The DNA of the CDR3 is TGTGCCAGCTTGGCAGCGAACTCTGGAAACACCATATATTTT. The chain is built from TRBV6-5 and TRBJ1-3; no clear D. CDR1 MNHEY and CDR2 SVGAGI come from the germline V gene. Trimming took 8 bases from V and 0 from J, leaving 11 bases between them. The CDR3 length is 14 residues.

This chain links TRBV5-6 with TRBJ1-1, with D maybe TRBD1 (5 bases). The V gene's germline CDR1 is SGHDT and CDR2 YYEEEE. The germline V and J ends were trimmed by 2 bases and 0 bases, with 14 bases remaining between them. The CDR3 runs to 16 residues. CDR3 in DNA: TGTGCCAGCAGCTTAGACAGTCATTATTTGAACACTGAAGCTTTCTTT. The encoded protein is CASSLDSHYLNTEAFF.

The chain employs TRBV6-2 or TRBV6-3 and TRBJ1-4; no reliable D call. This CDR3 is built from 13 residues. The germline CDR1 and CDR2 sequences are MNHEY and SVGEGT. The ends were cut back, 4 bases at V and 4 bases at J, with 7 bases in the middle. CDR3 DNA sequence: TGTGCCAGCAGTTTGGCACATAATGAAAAACTGTTTTTT. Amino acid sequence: CASSLAHNEKLFF.

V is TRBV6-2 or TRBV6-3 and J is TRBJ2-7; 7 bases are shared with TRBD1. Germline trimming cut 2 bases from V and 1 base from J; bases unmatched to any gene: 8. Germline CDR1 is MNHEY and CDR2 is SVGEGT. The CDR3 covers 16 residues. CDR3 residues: CASSYKPGGLSYEQYF. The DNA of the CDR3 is TGTGCCAGCAGTTACAAACCAGGGGGTCTATCCTACGAGCAGTACTTC.

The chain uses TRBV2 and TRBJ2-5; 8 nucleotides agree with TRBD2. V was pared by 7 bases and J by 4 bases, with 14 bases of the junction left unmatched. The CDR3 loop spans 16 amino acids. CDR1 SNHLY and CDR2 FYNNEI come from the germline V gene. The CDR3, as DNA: TGTGCCAGCACGTACGGGGGGGCCAATATAAGAGAGACCCAGTACTTC. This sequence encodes CASTYGGANIRETQYF.